This TCR beta chain was identified in a study of T cell changes during pregnancy in multiple sclerosis. The ends were cut back, 2 bases at V and 5 bases at J, with 13 bases in the middle. The CDR3 is made up of 14 amino acids. Germline CDR1 is SGHAT and CDR2 is FQNNGV. Produced via immunoSEQ multiplex PCR; TCRdb's table is partial and in-frame only. The sample yields some 28,000 clones, around nine tenths seen once. The chain is built from TRBV11-2 and TRBJ2-7; D remains unclear. Sequenced here: CD8+ T cells from peripheral blood mononuclear cells, sampled before pregnancy. The TCR sequence derives from a female donor with multiple sclerosis, enrolled in a pregnancy study. The CDR3 nucleotides are TGTGCCAGCAGCTTAACCCCCGTCTACGACGAGCAGTACTTC. Its protein is CASSLTPVYDEQYF.